The entry below gives a single T cell receptor beta chain sequence along with its context. Original processing notes: Amplification of reference gene primers was used by the study to estimate nucleated cell counts. Assay: immunoSEQ multiplex PCR; the TCRdb copy retains only in-frame clones and omits some. V and J calls and clone size are those listed in that table; D and trimming were worked out from the DNA. The repertoire includes around 300,000 clones, roughly 85% of them detected once, and just over 7% sits in the top ten. The data belong to a study of blood T cell repertoires in COVID-19. Looking at the study overall: Sites in the United States, Italy and Spain provided acute and convalescent COVID-19 samples. Sample material is recorded as cDNA or gDNA derived from T cells, B-cell-depleted T cells, or PBMCs.

The receptor was derived from a human donor in a cohort sampled during active COVID-19. Sequencing was carried out using peripheral blood.

For the CDR3, the DNA is TGTGCCAGCAGCCGTCCCGGTCTCCAAGAGACCCAGTACTTC. Protein sequence: CASSRPGLQETQYF. This chain links TRBV5-4 with TRBJ2-5; D unclear. V was shortened by 4 bases and J by 1 base, with 11 bases between the two germline ends. There are 14 residues in the CDR3. Germline V CDR1 and CDR2: SGHNT, YYREEE (reference sequence).